The subject of this entry is one T cell receptor beta chain. The antigen remains unidentified. Trimming stripped 3 bases from V and 5 bases from J, with 13 bases between. This CDR3 has 14 amino acids. CDR1 and CDR2 from the germline V gene are LNHDA and SQIVND (reference sequence). Treatment in this sample: over 15 received Ad26.COV2.S at low or high dose, single or two shots; roughly five received placebo; per-sample allocation not given. Sampling happened 63 days after the first vaccine or placebo injection. Donation was by an adult aged 18-55 years who was in Boston. This entry belongs to a study of Ad26.COV2.S vaccination and SARS-CoV-2 variants. Overall study context: Intramuscular Ad26.COV2.S at 5x10^10 or 1x10^11 viral particles.

Overall study findings and caveats: Total T cell responses, in the TCR breadth and depth analyses, may have been underestimated. Among vaccine recipients, spike-specific TCR breadth exceeded that of placebo recipients.

Sequencing used immunoSEQ multiplex PCR; TCRdb keeps in-frame clones, though not all of them. The sample consists of over 200,000 clones, approximately 87% of them appearing once. V usage is TRBV19 and J usage is TRBJ2-5; D may be TRBD1 (6 bases). This receptor was taken from a person aged 18-65 years who received the Ad26.COV2.S COVID-19 vaccine or a placebo. Sample: peripheral blood, taken in a trial of Ad26.COV2.S vaccine versus placebo. The CDR3 nucleotides are TGTGCCAGTAGTATGACAGGTCGGAGGGAGACCCAGTACTTC. Protein: CASSMTGRRETQYF.